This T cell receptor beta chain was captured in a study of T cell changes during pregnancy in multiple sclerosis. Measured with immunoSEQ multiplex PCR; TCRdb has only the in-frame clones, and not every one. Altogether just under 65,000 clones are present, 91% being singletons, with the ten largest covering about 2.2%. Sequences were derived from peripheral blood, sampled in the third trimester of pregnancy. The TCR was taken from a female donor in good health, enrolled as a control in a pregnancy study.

The CDR3 loop is CASSFKQGTYNYGYTF. For the CDR3, the DNA is TGTGCCAGCAGCTTTAAGCAGGGGACCTATAACTATGGCTACACCTTC. This chain uses TRBV5-6 with TRBJ1-2; perhaps TRBD1 as D (6 bases). The CDR3 length is 16 residues. V dropped 2 bases and J dropped 1 base, with 15 bases sitting between them. Per the germline V gene, CDR1 is SGHDT and CDR2 is YYEEEE.